The rows below give T cell receptor beta chains drawn from one sample of a study of cytomegalovirus exposure and HLA in healthy donors. Sequencing was performed with immunoSEQ multiplex PCR; in TCRdb, only in-frame clones are kept and a portion is missing. The sample lists about 160,000 clones, about three quarters occurring once. What was sequenced was PBMCs. Every receptor here comes from a woman in her thirties in good health and CMV-seronegative. Both conserved end residues are part of each CDR3. A D gene is named only where the DNA matches it firmly. Only some rows state a clone size, as once, few, many or a class for expanded clones.

j_call clone_size cdr3_length v_call d_call cdr3_nt cdr3_aa
TRBJ2-3 . 14 TRBV5-1 . TGCGCCAGCAAGACAGCACCTAGCACAGATACGCAGTATTTT CASKTAPSTDTQYF
TRBJ2-7 . 16 TRBV7-8 . TGTGCCAGCAGCTTAGAGGGGGTGGGGGCTAACTACGAGCAGTACTTC CASSLEGVGANYEQYF
TRBJ1-6 few 17 TRBV28 . TGTGCCAGCAGTTTGGTTGGAGGGAGATCCTATAATTCACCCCTCCACTTT CASSLVGGRSYNSPLHF
TRBJ2-1 . 13 TRBV7-9 TRBD2 TGTGCCAGCACCATAGCGGGGGGGAATGAGCAGTTCTTC CASTIAGGNEQFF
TRBJ2-1 . 11 TRBV29-1 . TGCAGCGCCCGACTAGTCAATGAGCAGTTCTTC CSARLVNEQFF
TRBJ1-2 . 14 TRBV15 . TGTGCCACCAGCAGAGGGGGAGGGGAGGATGGCTACACCTTC CATSRGGGEDGYTF
TRBJ1-3 . 15 TRBV2 . TGTGCCAGCAGTGAAGAGGAGAGCTCTGGAAGCACCATATATTTT CASSEEESSGSTIYF
TRBJ1-5 once 14 TRBV28 TRBD1 TGTGCCAGCAGTCCAGGGACAGTCAATCAGCCCCAGCATTTT CASSPGTVNQPQHF
TRBJ1-2 . 13 TRBV6-1 . TGTGCCACCCAACCGGGGGGGAACTATGGCTACACCTTC CATQPGGNYGYTF
TRBJ2-2 . 14 TRBV28 TRBD2 TGTGCCAGCACATCTAGCGGATACACCGGGGAGCTGTTTTTT CASTSSGYTGELFF
TRBJ1-1 . 16 TRBV19 TRBD1 TGTGCCAGTAGTATCCGTGACAGGGGGTTTAGTTTCGGAGCTTTCTTT CASSIRDRGFSFGAFF
TRBJ1-1 . 13 TRBV18 . TGTGCCAGCTCACCCGCGGGAAACACTGAAGCTTTCTTT CASSPAGNTEAFF
TRBJ1-4 few 15 TRBV16 . TGTGCCAGCAGCCGTATAGAGGGAGGGGACGAAAAACTGTTTTTT CASSRIEGGDEKLFF
TRBJ1-1 . 13 TRBV5-1 . TGCGCCAGCAGCTTAGCAGAGGGCACTGAAGCTTTCTTT CASSLAEGTEAFF
TRBJ1-6 . 16 TRBV6-5 . TGTGCCAGCAGTTATGGTGGGAGCTCCTATAATTCACCCCTCCACTTT CASSYGGSSYNSPLHF
TRBJ1-1 . 14 TRBV5-1 . TGCGCCAGCAGCTTGACGGGGAGCGGCACTGAAGCTTTCTTT CASSLTGSGTEAFF
TRBJ2-7 . 14 TRBV30 TRBD1 TGTGCCTGGAGCCTGACAGGGACCGTCTACGAGCAGTACTTC CAWSLTGTVYEQYF
TRBJ2-3 few 15 TRBV6-1 TRBD2 TGTGCCAGCAGTTTCACTAGCGGGGGCACAGATACGCAGTATTTT CASSFTSGGTDTQYF
TRBJ1-6 . 14 TRBV27 . TGTGCCAGCAGATTCCAGGGGAGTAATTCACCCCTCCACTTT CASRFQGSNSPLHF
TRBJ2-7 . 15 TRBV18 TRBD1 TGTGCCAGCTCACCAGGACAGGGGTTACCCTACGAGCAGTACTTC CASSPGQGLPYEQYF
TRBJ1-5 . 15 TRBV9 . TGTGCCAGCAGCGTAAACGGGAATAGCAATCAGCCCCAGCATTTT CASSVNGNSNQPQHF
TRBJ2-7 once 13 TRBV30 . TGTGCCTGGAGTCCCGGGGGTGTCGACGAGCAGTACTTC CAWSPGGVDEQYF
TRBJ1-2 . 13 TRBV29-1 TRBD1 TGCAGCGTAGCGACCGGACAGGCTTATGGCTACACCTTC CSVATGQAYGYTF
TRBJ2-2 . 13 TRBV5-1 . TGCGCCAGCAGCGCCGAGGACACCGGGGAGCTGTTTTTT CASSAEDTGELFF
TRBJ1-5 . 15 TRBV10-3 . TGTGCCATCAGTGAAACAGTACATAGCAATCAGCCCCAGCATTTT CAISETVHSNQPQHF
TRBJ2-5 . 18 TRBV6-8 TRBD2 TGTGCCAGCAGCCTCAAAACTAGCGGGGGGGGCATTCGGGAGACCCAGTACTTC CASSLKTSGGGIRETQYF
TRBJ1-2 few 15 TRBV6-5 TRBD1 TGTGCCAGCAGTTACGACAGGGGAAAAGGCTATGGCTACACCTTC CASSYDRGKGYGYTF
TRBJ2-1 . 16 TRBV9 TRBD2 TGTGCCAGCAGCGTGAGGAGCGGGGGGGTGTACAATGAGCAGTTCTTC CASSVRSGGVYNEQFF
TRBJ2-3 . 16 TRBV9 . TGTGCCAGCAGCGACCGGGACTGGTATGGTAGGGATACGCAGTATTTT CASSDRDWYGRDTQYF
TRBJ1-2 . 13 TRBV11-3 . TGTGCCAGCAGCTTGGCCAGGGGTTATGGCTACACCTTC CASSLARGYGYTF
TRBJ1-1 once 18 TRBV6-4 . TGTGCCAGCAGCCCGTCGATGGGGGGGGCGGTTGGGGACACTGAAGCTTTCTTT CASSPSMGGAVGDTEAFF
TRBJ1-1 . 14 TRBV6-5 . TGTGCCAGCAGTTACTCAGGGGATAACACTGAAGCTTTCTTT CASSYSGDNTEAFF
TRBJ2-7 . 15 TRBV7-8 TRBD1 TGTGCCAGCAGCTTGCTACCGGGACAGGGTAACGAGCAGTACTTC CASSLLPGQGNEQYF
TRBJ2-7 . 13 TRBV18 . TGTGCCAGCTCACCAAGTAGAGGCTACGAGCAGTACTTC CASSPSRGYEQYF
TRBJ1-1 . 13 TRBV2 TRBD1 TGTGCCAGCAGCAGGGACAGGAGAACTGAAGCTTTCTTT CASSRDRRTEAFF
TRBJ1-1 . 13 TRBV2 . TGTGCCAGCAGTGTAGAAGCCCTCCAAAGAGCTTTCTTT CASSVEALQRAFF
TRBJ2-7 . 14 TRBV5-1 TRBD1 TGCGCCAGCAGCTTTAGGACAGGGGGCCACGAGCAGTACTTC CASSFRTGGHEQYF
TRBJ2-5 . 15 TRBV9 TRBD1 TGTGCCAGCAGCGTCCTTGGCAGGGGGCGAGAGACCCAGTACTTC CASSVLGRGRETQYF
TRBJ1-2 . 14 TRBV5-1 . TGCGCCAGCAGCTCGGGGACTCAGGGCTATGGCTACACCTTC CASSSGTQGYGYTF
TRBJ1-2 . 16 TRBV7-9 TRBD1 TGTGCCAGCAGCTTAGTAGGGACAGGGACCTACTATGGCTACACCTTC CASSLVGTGTYYGYTF